This TCR beta chain was recorded in a study of cytomegalovirus exposure and HLA in healthy donors. Findings and limits, study-wide: TCR beta sequences reportedly predicted the HLA-A and HLA-B alleles of most subjects accurately. Despite most TCR sequences being rare, some public TCRs occurred in many donors.

Notes on this clone: Its antigen is not identified.

The length of the CDR3 is 14 residues. Germline V gives CDR1 SNHLY, CDR2 FYNNEI. V was trimmed by 5 bases and J by 0 bases, leaving 11 bases between them. Both 60 Vbeta primers and 13 Jbeta primers went into the PCR. The method was immunoSEQ multiplex PCR; TCRdb's version includes in-frame clones alone and lacks a portion of them. The table lists some 140,000 clones, about three quarters of them singletons. This sequence was found in a male donor in good health and CMV-seropositive. Sequencing was carried out using PBMCs. V gene TRBV2 combines with J gene TRBJ2-7; D is perhaps TRBD2 (6 bases). CDR3 residues: CASSPGLPSYEQYF. In nucleotides, the CDR3 is TGTGCCAGCAGTCCCGGACTACCCTCCTACGAGCAGTACTTC. The full variable domain, its missing parts supplied by reference TRBV2 and TRBJ2-7, is EPEVTQTPSHQVTQMGQEVILRCVPISNHLYFYWYRQILGQKVEFLVSFYNNEISEKSEIFDDQFSVERPDGSNFTLKIRSTKLEDSAMYFCASSPGLPSYEQYFGPGTRLTVT.